The present T cell receptor (beta chain) was sequenced within a study of blood T cell repertoires in COVID-19. Overall study: From the United States, Italy and Spain came samples of acute and convalescent COVID-19.

Study processing details: Reference gene primer amplification gave nucleated cell count estimates. Clones were read by immunoSEQ multiplex PCR, and TCRdb kept only the in-frame ones, dropping some. V, J and clone size reflect that table, while D and trimming were determined from the DNA. This table holds around 300,000 clones, 85% to 90% found once. The sequenced sample was peripheral blood. This receptor was identified in a woman aged 35 to 49 with acute or convalescent COVID-19.

The CDR3 spells CASSQDSSWVNEQFF. CDR3 in DNA: TGTGCCAGCAGCCAAGATTCTAGTTGGGTCAATGAGCAGTTCTTC. The rearrangement uses TRBV3-1 (or the pseudogene TRBV3-2) and TRBJ2-1; D is undetermined. Germline lookup yields CDR1 LGHDT and CDR2 YNNKEL (reference sequence). The CDR3 is 15 amino acids. Trimming took 0 bases from V and 6 from J, leaving 12 bases between them.